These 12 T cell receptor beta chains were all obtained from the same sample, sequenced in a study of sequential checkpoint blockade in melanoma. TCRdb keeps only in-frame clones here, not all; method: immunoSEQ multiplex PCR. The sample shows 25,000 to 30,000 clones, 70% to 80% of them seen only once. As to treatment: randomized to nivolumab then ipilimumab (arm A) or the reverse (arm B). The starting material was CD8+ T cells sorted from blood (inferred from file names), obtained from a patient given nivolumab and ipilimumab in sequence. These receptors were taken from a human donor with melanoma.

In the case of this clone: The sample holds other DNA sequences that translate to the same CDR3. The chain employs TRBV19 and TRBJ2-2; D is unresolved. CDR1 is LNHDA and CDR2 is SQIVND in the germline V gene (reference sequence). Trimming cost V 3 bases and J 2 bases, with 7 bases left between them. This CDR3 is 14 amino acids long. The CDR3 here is CASSMAANTGELFF. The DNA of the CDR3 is TGTGCCAGTAGTATGGCCGCTAACACCGGGGAGCTGTTTTTT. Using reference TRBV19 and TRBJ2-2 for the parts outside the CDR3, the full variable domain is DGGITQSPKYLFRKEGQNVTLSCEQNLNHDAMYWYRQDPGQGLRLIYYSQIVNDFQKGDIAEGYSVSREKKESFPLTVTSAQKNPTAFYLCASSMAANTGELFFGEGSRLTVL.

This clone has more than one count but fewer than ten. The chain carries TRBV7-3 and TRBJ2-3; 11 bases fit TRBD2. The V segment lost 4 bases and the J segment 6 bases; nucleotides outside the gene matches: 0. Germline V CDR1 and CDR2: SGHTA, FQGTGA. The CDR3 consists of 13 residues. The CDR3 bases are TGTGCCAGCAGCTGGACTAGCGGGGATACGCAGTATTTT. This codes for CASSWTSGDTQYF.

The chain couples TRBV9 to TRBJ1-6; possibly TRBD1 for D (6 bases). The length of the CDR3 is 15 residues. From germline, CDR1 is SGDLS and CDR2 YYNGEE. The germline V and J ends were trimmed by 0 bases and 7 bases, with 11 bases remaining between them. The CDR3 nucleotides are TGTGCCAGCAGCGTAGAGGGGGGGCTGAATTCACCCCTCCACTTT. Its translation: CASSVEGGLNSPLHF.

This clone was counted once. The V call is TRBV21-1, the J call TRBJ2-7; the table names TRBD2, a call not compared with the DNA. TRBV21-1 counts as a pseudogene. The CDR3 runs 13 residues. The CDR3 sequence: CASSYCPGYEQYF. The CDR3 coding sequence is TGTGCCAGCAGCTACTGCCCCGGGTACGAGCAGTACTTC.

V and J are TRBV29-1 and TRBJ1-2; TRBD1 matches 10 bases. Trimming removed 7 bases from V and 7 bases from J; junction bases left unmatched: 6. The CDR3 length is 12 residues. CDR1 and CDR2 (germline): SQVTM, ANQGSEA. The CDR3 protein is CSAPGQGSGYTF. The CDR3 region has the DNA TGCAGCGCTCCGGGACAGGGGAGTGGCTACACCTTC.

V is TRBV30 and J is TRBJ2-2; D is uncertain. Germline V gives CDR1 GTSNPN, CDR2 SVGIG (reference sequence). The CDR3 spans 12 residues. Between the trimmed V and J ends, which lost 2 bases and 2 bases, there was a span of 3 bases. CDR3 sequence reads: CAWSLNTGELFF. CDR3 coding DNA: TGTGCCTGGAGTCTAAACACCGGGGAGCTGTTTTTT. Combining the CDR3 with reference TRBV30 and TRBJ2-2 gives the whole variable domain SQTIHQWPATLVQPVGSPLSLECTVEGTSNPNLYWYRQAAGRGLQLLFYSVGIGQISSEVPQNLSASRPQDRQFILSSKKLLLSDSGFYLCAWSLNTGELFFGEGSRLTVL.

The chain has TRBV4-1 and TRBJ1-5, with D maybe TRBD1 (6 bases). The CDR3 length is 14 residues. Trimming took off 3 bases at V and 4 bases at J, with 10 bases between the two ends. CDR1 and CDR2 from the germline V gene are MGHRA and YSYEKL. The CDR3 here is CASSHPGENQPQHF. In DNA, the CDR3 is TGCGCCAGCAGCCATCCAGGGGAGAATCAGCCCCAGCATTTT.

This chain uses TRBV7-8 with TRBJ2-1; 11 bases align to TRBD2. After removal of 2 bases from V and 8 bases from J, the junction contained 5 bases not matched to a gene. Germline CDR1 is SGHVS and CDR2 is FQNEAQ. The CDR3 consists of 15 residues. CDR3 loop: CASSLLAGGAHEQFF. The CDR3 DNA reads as TGTGCCAGCAGCTTACTAGCGGGGGGCGCCCATGAGCAGTTCTTC. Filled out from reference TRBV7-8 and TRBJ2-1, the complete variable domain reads GAGVSQSPRYKVAKRGQDVALRCDPISGHVSLFWYQQALGQGPEFLTYFQNEAQLDKSGLPSDRFFAERPEGSVSTLKIQRTQQEDSAVYLCASSLLAGGAHEQFFGPGTRLTVL.

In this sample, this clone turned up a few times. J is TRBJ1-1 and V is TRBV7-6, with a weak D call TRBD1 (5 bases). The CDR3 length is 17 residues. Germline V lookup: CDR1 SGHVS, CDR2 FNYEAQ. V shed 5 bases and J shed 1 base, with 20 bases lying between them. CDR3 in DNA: TGTGCCAGCAGCCAACCTCTCGGGGGGATAAGGAACACTGAAGCTTTCTTT. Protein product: CASSQPLGGIRNTEAFF.

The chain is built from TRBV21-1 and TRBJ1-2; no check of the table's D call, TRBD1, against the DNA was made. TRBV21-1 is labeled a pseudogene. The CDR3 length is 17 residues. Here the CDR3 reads CASSLGGTGVECNGYTF. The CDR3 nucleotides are TGTGCCAGCAGTTTGGGGGGGACAGGGGTGGAGTGTAATGGCTACACCTTC.

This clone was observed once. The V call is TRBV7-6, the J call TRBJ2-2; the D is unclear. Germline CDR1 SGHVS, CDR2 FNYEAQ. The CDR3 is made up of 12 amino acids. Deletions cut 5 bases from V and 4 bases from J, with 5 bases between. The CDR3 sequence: CASSPSTGELFF. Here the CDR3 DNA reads TGTGCCAGCAGCCCTTCCACCGGGGAGCTGTTTTTT.

DNA of the CDR3: TGTGCCAGCAGCCTCGGGGGGGCCAACGTCCTGACTTTC. This encodes CASSLGGANVLTF. The V gene is TRBV9, the J gene TRBJ2-6; D gene unclear. The CDR3 spans 13 residues. Trimming took off 4 bases at V and 4 bases at J, with 6 bases between the two ends. Per the germline V gene, CDR1 is SGDLS and CDR2 is YYNGEE.